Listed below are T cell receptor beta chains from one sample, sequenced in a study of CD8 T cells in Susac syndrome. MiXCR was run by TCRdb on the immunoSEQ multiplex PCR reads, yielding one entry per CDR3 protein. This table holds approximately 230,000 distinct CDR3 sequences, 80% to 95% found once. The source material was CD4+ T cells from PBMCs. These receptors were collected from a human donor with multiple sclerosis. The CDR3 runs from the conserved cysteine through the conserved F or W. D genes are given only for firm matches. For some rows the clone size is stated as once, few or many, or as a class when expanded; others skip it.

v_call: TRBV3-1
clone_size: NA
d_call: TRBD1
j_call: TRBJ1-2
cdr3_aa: CASSPYRGSNYGYTF
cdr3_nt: TGTGCCAGCAGCCCGTACAGGGGGAGCAACTATGGCTACACCTTC

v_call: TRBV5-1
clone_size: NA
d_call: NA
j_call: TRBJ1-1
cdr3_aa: CASSLDINTEAFF
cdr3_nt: TGCGCCAGCAGCTTGGACATTAACACTGAAGCTTTCTTT

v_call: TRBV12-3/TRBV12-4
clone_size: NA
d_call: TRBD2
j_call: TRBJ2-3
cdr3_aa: CASSLAGITDTQYF
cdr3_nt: TGTGCCAGCAGTCTAGCGGGGATCACAGATACGCAGTATTTT

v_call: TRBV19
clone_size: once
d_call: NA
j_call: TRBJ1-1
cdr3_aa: CASRTRRDTEAFF
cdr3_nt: TGTGCCAGTAGAACGAGAAGGGACACTGAAGCTTTCTTT

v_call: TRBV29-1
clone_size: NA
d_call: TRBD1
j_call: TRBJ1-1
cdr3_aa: CSVRQGGMNTEAFF
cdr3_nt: TGCAGCGTCCGACAGGGGGGCATGAACACTGAAGCTTTCTTT

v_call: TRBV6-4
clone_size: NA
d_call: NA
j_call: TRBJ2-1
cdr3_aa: CASSAEGWGTPQFF
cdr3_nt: TGTGCCAGCAGCGCCGAAGGTTGGGGGACTCCCCAGTTCTTC

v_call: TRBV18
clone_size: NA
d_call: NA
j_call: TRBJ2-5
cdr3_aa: CASSPRSGSQETQYF
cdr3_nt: TGTGCCAGCTCACCACGTTCCGGGTCCCAAGAGACCCAGTACTTC

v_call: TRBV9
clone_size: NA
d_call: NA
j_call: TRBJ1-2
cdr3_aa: CASSVAGATGGYTF
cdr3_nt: TGTGCCAGCAGCGTAGCGGGAGCGACGGGCGGCTACACCTTC

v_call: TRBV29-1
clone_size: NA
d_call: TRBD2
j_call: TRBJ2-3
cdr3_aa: CSFPSSGRTDTQYF
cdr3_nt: TGCAGCTTCCCTTCTAGCGGGAGAACAGATACGCAGTATTTT

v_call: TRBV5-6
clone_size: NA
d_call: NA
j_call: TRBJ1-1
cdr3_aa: CASSKTAIPGRNEAFF
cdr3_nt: TGTGCCAGCAGCAAAACCGCCATCCCTGGACGTAATGAAGCTTTCTTT

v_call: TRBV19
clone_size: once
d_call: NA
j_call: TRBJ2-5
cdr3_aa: CASRQRGGQETQYF
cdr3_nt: TGTGCCAGTCGACAGAGGGGGGGCCAGGAGACCCAGTACTTC

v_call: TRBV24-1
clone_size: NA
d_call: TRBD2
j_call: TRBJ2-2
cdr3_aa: CATSISGAWDGELFF
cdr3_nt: TGTGCCACCAGTATAAGCGGGGCTTGGGACGGGGAGCTGTTTTTT

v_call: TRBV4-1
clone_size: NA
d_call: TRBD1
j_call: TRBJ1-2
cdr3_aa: CASSQDGTEGDGYTF
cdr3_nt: TGCGCCAGCAGCCAAGATGGGACAGAAGGGGATGGCTACACCTTC

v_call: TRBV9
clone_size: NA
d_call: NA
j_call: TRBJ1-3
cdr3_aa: CASSVRDPGGDTIYF
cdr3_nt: TGTGCCAGCAGCGTGAGGGACCCCGGTGGAGACACCATATATTTT

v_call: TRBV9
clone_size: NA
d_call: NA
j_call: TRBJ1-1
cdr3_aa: CASSGGRTNTEAFF
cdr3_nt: TGTGCCAGCAGCGGAGGGCGGACGAACACTGAAGCTTTCTTT

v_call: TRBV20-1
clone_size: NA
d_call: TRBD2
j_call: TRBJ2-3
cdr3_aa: CSARDSGSTDTQYF
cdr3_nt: TGCAGTGCTAGAGATAGCGGGAGCACAGATACGCAGTATTTT

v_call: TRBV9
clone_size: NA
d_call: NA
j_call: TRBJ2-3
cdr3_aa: CASSVAPGLGTDTQYF
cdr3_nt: TGTGCCAGCAGCGTAGCCCCAGGGTTAGGCACAGATACGCAGTATTTT

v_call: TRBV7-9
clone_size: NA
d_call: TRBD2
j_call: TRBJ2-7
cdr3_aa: CATETSGAYEQYF
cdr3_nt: TGTGCCACCGAGACTAGCGGGGCTTACGAGCAGTACTTC

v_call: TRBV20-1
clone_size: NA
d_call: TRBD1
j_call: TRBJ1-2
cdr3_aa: CSARQGDYGYTF
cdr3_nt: TGCAGTGCCAGACAGGGCGACTATGGCTACACCTTC